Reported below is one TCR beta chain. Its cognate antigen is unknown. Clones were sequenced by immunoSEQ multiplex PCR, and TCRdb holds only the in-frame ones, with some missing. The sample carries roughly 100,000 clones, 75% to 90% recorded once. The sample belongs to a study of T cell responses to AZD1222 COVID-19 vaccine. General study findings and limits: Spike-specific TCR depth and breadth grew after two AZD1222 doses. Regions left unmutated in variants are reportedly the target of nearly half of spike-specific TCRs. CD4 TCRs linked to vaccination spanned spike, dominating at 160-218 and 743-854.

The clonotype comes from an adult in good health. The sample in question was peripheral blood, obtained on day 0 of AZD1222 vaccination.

The DNA of the CDR3 is TGTGCCAGCAGTGAAAGGCTAGCGGTCTTCTACGAGCAGTACTTC. This gives the protein CASSERLAVFYEQYF. The rearrangement links TRBV2 to TRBJ2-7, with 7 bases fitting TRBD2. V lost 2 bases, J lost 3 bases, and 7 bases stayed unmatched. The CDR3 totals 15 residues. CDR1 and CDR2 from the germline V gene are SNHLY and FYNNEI.